Following are 27 T cell receptor beta chains from one sample sequenced in a study of persistence of HIV-infected CD4 T cells (dated by TCRdb to about 2020). The treatment or condition label, as the study defines it: suppressive antiretroviral therapy. As a nonspecific positive control representing the CD4+ T cell repertoire, cells were stimulated with anti-CD3/anti-CD28 magnetic beads. Responding CD4+ T cells were sorted on the basis of upregulation of both CD40 ligand and CD69. Their antigen targets remain unknown. The immunoSEQ hsTCRB assay version 4 in survey mode was used to sequence TCRbeta repertoires from genomic DNA. As stored in TCRdb, this immuneACCESS dataset retains in-frame rearrangements with V and J assigned. A fraction of the clones does not appear; measured against another copy, unresolved V genes explain less than half of the discrepancy, and the remainder lacks a known reason. Within this sample are 40,000 to 45,000 clones, with roughly nine tenths of them counted one time only. The ten most abundant clones make up under 1.2% of the sample.

The sequenced sample was CD4+ T cells sorted from PBMCs after approximately 20-hour stimulation, obtained from a patient who received antiretroviral therapy. The cell subset or site label of this sample denotes: CD40L+CD69+ CD4 T cells responding to anti-CD3/anti-CD28 beads, representing the overall repertoire. These receptors all stem from an adult man with HIV who was CMV-seropositive.

The V call is TRBV5-1, the J call TRBJ1-2; D is possibly TRBD1 (6 bases). The V gene lost 2 bases and the J gene lost 6 bases, with 17 bases spanning the gap. Germline assignment: CDR1 SGHRS and CDR2 YFSETQ. CDR3 length: 15 residues. The CDR3 is CASSFSMGAYDGYTF. The CDR3 nucleotides are TGCGCCAGCAGCTTTTCGATGGGGGCATACGATGGCTACACCTTC.

The chain employs TRBV11-2 and TRBJ2-6; tentatively, D is TRBD2 (5 bases). V was cut by 3 bases and J by 2 bases, with 8 bases left in between. Germline CDR1 reads SGHAT; CDR2 reads FQNNGV. This CDR3 comprises 15 residues. In nucleotides, the CDR3 is TGTGCCAGCAGCTTTGAGAGGGCTGGGGCCAACGTCCTGACTTTC. It codes for CASSFERAGANVLTF.

This clone has more than one count but fewer than ten. The rearrangement uses TRBV6-1 and TRBJ1-1; 7 bases align to TRBD1. V shed 4 bases and J 0 bases; nucleotides not matched to a gene: 8. Germline CDR1 and CDR2: MNHNS and SASEGT. CDR3 length: 16 amino acids. CDR3 bases: TGTGCCAGCAGTGTGAACAGGGGATCAGTGAACACTGAAGCTTTCTTT. Its translation: CASSVNRGSVNTEAFF.

The chain carries TRBV6-6 and TRBJ1-1; no reliable D call. CDR1 and CDR2 from the germline V gene are MNHNY and SVGAGI (reference sequence). CDR3 length: 14 amino acids. V was cut by 7 bases and J by 2 bases, with 14 bases left in between. The CDR3 DNA reads TGTGCCAGCACTCCGACCCTAGGCAACACTGAAGCTTTCTTT. Its translation: CASTPTLGNTEAFF.

The rearrangement links TRBV6-5 to TRBJ2-3; TRBD2 matches at 7 bases. CDR3 length: 14 residues. The V segment lost 7 bases and the J segment 7 bases; nucleotides outside the gene matches: 11. CDR1 is MNHEY and CDR2 is SVGAGI in the germline V gene. Here the CDR3 reads CASKPAGRGNTQYF. The CDR3 coding sequence is TGTGCCAGCAAGCCAGCGGGGAGGGGAAATACGCAGTATTTT.

The rearrangement links TRBV9 to TRBJ2-7, with 12 bases aligning to TRBD1. CDR1 is SGDLS and CDR2 is YYNGEE in the germline V gene. Germline trimming cut 3 bases from V and 4 bases from J; bases unmatched to any gene: 8. CDR3 length: 16 residues. CDR3 sequence reads: CASSAGGQGASYEQYF. The CDR3, as DNA: TGTGCCAGCAGCGCGGGGGGACAGGGGGCATCGTACGAGCAGTACTTC.

The V call is TRBV2, the J call TRBJ2-5; D possibly corresponds to TRBD2 (6 bases). Trimming took off 7 bases at V and 1 base at J, with 10 bases between the two ends. The CDR3 spans 13 residues. Germline V gene data show CDR1 as SNHLY and CDR2 as FYNNEI. CDR3 protein: CASIGGSQETQYF. Written as DNA, the CDR3 is TGTGCCAGCATCGGAGGGTCCCAAGAGACCCAGTACTTC. Looking up the rest from reference TRBV2 and TRBJ2-5 gives the full variable domain: EPEVTQTPSHQVTQMGQEVILRCVPISNHLYFYWYRQILGQKVEFLVSFYNNEISEKSEIFDDQFSVERPDGSNFTLKIRSTKLEDSAMYFCASIGGSQETQYFGPGTRLLVL.

This chain joins TRBV10-3 and TRBJ1-3; a weak D match, TRBD1 (6 bases). The CDR3 length is 15 residues. V lost 2 bases to trimming and J lost 2 bases, with 10 bases between them. Looked up from germline, CDR1 is ENHRY and CDR2 is SYGVKD. The CDR3 DNA is TGTGCCATCAGTGAGAGGGGGATCGCTGGAAACACCATATATTTT. Amino acid sequence: CAISERGIAGNTIYF.

V is TRBV6-5 and J is TRBJ1-6; TRBD1 agrees at 8 bases. V was pared by 7 bases and J by 2 bases, with 1 base of the junction left unmatched. Germline V CDR1 and CDR2: MNHEY, SVGAGI. This CDR3 region has 14 residues. DNA for the CDR3: TGTGCCAGCAAGGACAGGGCCTATAATTCACCCCTCCACTTT. Its protein product is CASKDRAYNSPLHF.

This clone was detected once. CDR3 region: CASRGTVASNQPQHF. In nucleotides, the CDR3 is TGTGCCAGCAGGGGGACAGTTGCTAGCAATCAGCCCCAGCATTTT. This chain joins TRBV2 and TRBJ1-5; 7 bases agree with TRBD1. The ends lost 6 bases at V and 0 bases at J; junction bases unmatched: 5. CDR3 size: 15 residues. The germline gives CDR1 SNHLY, CDR2 FYNNEI.

The V and J genes are TRBV27 and TRBJ1-4; D gene uncertain. This CDR3 has 14 amino acids. Per germline, CDR1 MNHEY and CDR2 SMNVEV (reference sequence). The V end lost 2 bases, the J end lost 4 bases, and 8 bases lay between the germline ends. CDR3 sequence: CASSLKGINEKLFF. CDR3 bases: TGTGCCAGCAGTTTAAAGGGTATTAATGAAAAACTGTTTTTT.

This sequence joins TRBV5-1 and TRBJ2-5; 14 bases fit TRBD2. The CDR3 runs 19 residues. From germline, CDR1 is SGHRS and CDR2 YFSETQ. Trimming cost V 7 bases and J 2 bases; bases outside gene matches: 16. The CDR3 sequence: CASAQYGLAGGTAQETQYF. The CDR3 coding sequence is TGCGCCAGCGCCCAATACGGACTAGCGGGGGGTACAGCTCAAGAGACCCAGTACTTC.

In nucleotides, the CDR3 is TGCAGCGCGGGGCGAGAGTTCAATGAGCAGTTCTTC. This translates into CSAGREFNEQFF. The J gene is TRBJ2-1, the V gene TRBV29-1, with D perhaps matching TRBD1 or TRBD2 (5 bases each). The CDR3 covers 12 residues. V lost 7 bases and J 6 bases, leaving 13 bases between the germline ends. Germline V gene sequence: CDR1 SQVTM, CDR2 ANQGSEA.

The chain is built from TRBV20-1 and TRBJ2-7; unclear D gene. Trimming took off 4 bases at V and 1 base at J, with 5 bases between the two ends. This CDR3 contains 11 residues. The V gene's germline CDR1 is DFQATT and CDR2 SNEGSKA (reference sequence). The DNA for the CDR3 is TGCAGTGCTATCCTTTCCTACGAGCAGTACTTC. Residues: CSAILSYEQYF.

This clone was detected only once. The chain has TRBV19 and TRBJ1-3; a possible D gene is TRBD1 (5 bases). Germline V gene sequence: CDR1 LNHDA, CDR2 SQIVND (reference sequence). The CDR3 length is 14 residues. Trimming pared 6 bases from V and 5 bases from J, leaving 14 bases between. CDR3 amino acids: CASSLRMGRNTIYF. The CDR3 DNA reads as TGTGCCAGTAGCTTGCGAATGGGACGAAACACCATATATTTT.

This chain uses TRBV6-1 with TRBJ1-5; D possibly corresponds to TRBD1 (5 bases). CDR3 size: 15 residues. V was trimmed by 6 bases and J by 3 bases, leaving 15 bases between them. Germline V gives CDR1 MNHNS, CDR2 SASEGT. The CDR3 protein is CASSLYRSLNQPQHF. The CDR3 DNA sequence: TGTGCCAGCAGCCTTTACAGGAGCCTCAATCAGCCCCAGCATTTT.

V gene TRBV5-1 combines with J gene TRBJ1-2, with D possibly TRBD1 on 5 matching bases. The CDR3 totals 18 residues. With 4 bases removed from V and 3 bases from J, the gap between germline ends came to 25 bases. The germline CDR1 and CDR2 sequences are SGHRS and YFSETQ. CDR3 sequence reads: CASSRLGGAAPGDYGYTF. The CDR3 DNA reads TGCGCCAGCAGCCGGCTAGGAGGGGCGGCCCCCGGCGACTATGGCTACACCTTC. Full variable domain (outside the CDR3, taken from reference TRBV5-1 and TRBJ1-2): KAGVTQTPRYLIKTRGQQVTLSCSPISGHRSVSWYQQTPGQGLQFLFEYFSETQRNKGNFPGRFSGRQFSNSRSEMNVSTLELGDSALYLCASSRLGGAAPGDYGYTFGSGTRLTVV.

V and J are TRBV18 and TRBJ1-1; 7 nucleotides match TRBD1. The germline CDR1 and CDR2 sequences are KGHSH and LQKENI. With 2 bases clipped from V and 5 bases from J, the junction kept 11 bases outside the gene matches. This CDR3 comprises 16 residues. CDR3 bases: TGTGCCAGCTCACCAGCGGCCAGGTTCAGGGGGACTGAAGCTTTCTTT. Translating it yields CASSPAARFRGTEAFF.

J is TRBJ2-2 and V is TRBV5-1; TRBD1 matches 9 bases. The germline V gene has CDR1 SGHRS and CDR2 YFSETQ. The CDR3 extends over 15 amino acids. Germline trimming cut 4 bases from V and 5 bases from J; bases unmatched to any gene: 6. CDR3 sequence: CASSLRTGETGELFF. DNA of the CDR3: TGCGCCAGCAGCCTGAGGACAGGGGAAACCGGGGAGCTGTTTTTT.

The DNA for the CDR3 is TGTGCCTGGAGTGTAAAGGGGGTTCAGCCCCAGCATTTT. It specifies CAWSVKGVQPQHF. The chain combines TRBV30 with TRBJ1-5; D perhaps matches TRBD1 (6 bases). Germline V gene sequence: CDR1 GTSNPN, CDR2 SVGIG (reference sequence). The V gene lost 0 bases and the J gene lost 6 bases, with 9 bases spanning the gap. The CDR3 runs 13 residues. The entire variable domain, with the rest obtained from reference TRBV30 and TRBJ1-5, is as follows: SQTIHQWPATLVQPVGSPLSLECTVEGTSNPNLYWYRQAAGRGLQLLFYSVGIGQISSEVPQNLSASRPQDRQFILSSKKLLLSDSGFYLCAWSVKGVQPQHFGDGTRLSIL.

The V gene is TRBV4-2, the J gene TRBJ1-4; TRBD1 matches 8 bases. The CDR3 spans 14 residues. CDR1 is LGHNA and CDR2 is YNFKEQ in the germline V gene. The junction had 0 bases not matched to a gene; V was cut back by 1 base and J by 5 bases. The CDR3 here is CASSQGQGNEKLFF. As DNA, the CDR3 is TGTGCCAGCAGCCAAGGACAGGGGAATGAAAAACTGTTTTTT.

This rearrangement joins TRBV18 to TRBJ1-5; 10 bases fit TRBD1. Germline CDR1 reads KGHSH; CDR2 reads LQKENI. Unmatched junction bases numbered 10, after V lost 1 base and J lost 7 bases. The CDR3 runs to 17 residues. The CDR3, as DNA: TGTGCCAGCTCACCACTGGGGGGACAGGGGAAAGAGCAGCCCCAGCATTTT. As protein: CASSPLGGQGKEQPQHF. Variable domain in full (rest from reference TRBV18 and TRBJ1-5): NAGVMQNPRHLVRRRGQEARLRCSPMKGHSHVYWYRQLPEEGLKFMVYLQKENIIDESGMPKERFSAEFPKEGPSILRIQQVVRGDSAAYFCASSPLGGQGKEQPQHFGDGTRLSIL.

The chain joins TRBV12-3 or TRBV12-4 to TRBJ1-1; D call uncertain. V lost 1 base, J lost 6 bases, and 9 bases lay in between. The length of the CDR3 is 13 residues. The CDR3 loop is CASSLDGTPEAFF. The CDR3 DNA reads TGTGCCAGCAGTTTAGACGGTACCCCTGAAGCTTTCTTT.

The chain couples TRBV18 to TRBJ2-1; TRBD1 matches 9 bases. Losses at the gene ends were 4 bases for V and 9 bases for J; bases not matched to a gene: 7. CDR1 is KGHSH, CDR2 LQKENI, per germline. The CDR3 has 14 residues. The CDR3 region has the DNA TGTGCCAGCTCACGGGACAGGGTGATGAGTGAGCAGTTCTTC. It yields the protein CASSRDRVMSEQFF.

V gene TRBV12-3 or TRBV12-4 combines with J gene TRBJ1-1; D is uncertain. Trimming removed 2 bases from V and 10 bases from J, with 14 bases in between. The CDR3 has 13 amino acids. CDR3 DNA: TGTGCCAGCAGTTTAAACCGAAATTTGGGAGCTTTCTTT. Amino acids: CASSLNRNLGAFF.

This clone was counted a single time. This rearrangement joins TRBV3-1 (or the pseudogene TRBV3-2) to TRBJ1-5, with D possibly matching TRBD1 (6 bases). The CDR3 runs 14 residues. Germline-derived CDR1 and CDR2 are LGHDT and YNNKEL (reference sequence). Trimming shortened V by 1 base and J by 7 bases, and 11 bases separated the two germline ends. CDR3 in amino acids: CASSQGGQRQPQHF. In DNA form, the CDR3 reads TGTGCCAGCAGCCAAGGGGGGCAGAGGCAGCCCCAGCATTTT.

The V and J genes are TRBV18 and TRBJ1-3; no clear D. The CDR3 totals 17 residues. CDR1 is KGHSH, CDR2 LQKENI, per germline. V shed 5 bases and J shed 0 bases, with 17 bases lying between them. This chain's CDR3 is CASSADGRIVSGNTIYF. CDR3 DNA: TGTGCCAGCTCAGCGGACGGACGTATCGTCTCTGGAAACACCATATATTTT.